This TCR beta chain was found in a study of Ad26.COV2.S vaccination and SARS-CoV-2 variants. Study as a whole: Participants got Ad26.COV2.S intramuscularly, once or twice 56 days apart.

The V and J ends lost 1 base and 10 bases, in that order; junction bases with no gene match: 10. Germline V gene sequence: CDR1 SEHNR, CDR2 FQNEAQ (reference sequence). This CDR3 has 16 amino acids. Method: immunoSEQ multiplex PCR; TCRdb's copy keeps in-frame clones and lacks some. The sample gives under 550,000 clones, 90% of which show up once; 9.5% to 15% is in the top ten. This sample's treatment: around 19 received Ad26.COV2.S at low or high dose, single or two shots; 5 received placebo; per-sample allocation not given. Material that was analyzed had been drawn on day 63 after the first vaccine or placebo injection. A Boston adult aged 18-55 years was the donor. Expression of Wuhan-strain SARS-CoV-2 spike came from the Ad26 vector that formed the vaccine.

The V call is TRBV7-9, the J call TRBJ2-1; 10 bases agree with TRBD2. The TCR was taken from a person between 18 and 59 years old who received the Ad26.COV2.S COVID-19 vaccine or a placebo. This sample comprised peripheral blood, obtained in a trial of Ad26.COV2.S vaccine versus placebo. In DNA form, the CDR3 reads TGTGCCAGCAGCTTAGGCCCCGTGGCTAGCGGGGGAGAGCAGTTCTTC. Protein product: CASSLGPVASGGEQFF.